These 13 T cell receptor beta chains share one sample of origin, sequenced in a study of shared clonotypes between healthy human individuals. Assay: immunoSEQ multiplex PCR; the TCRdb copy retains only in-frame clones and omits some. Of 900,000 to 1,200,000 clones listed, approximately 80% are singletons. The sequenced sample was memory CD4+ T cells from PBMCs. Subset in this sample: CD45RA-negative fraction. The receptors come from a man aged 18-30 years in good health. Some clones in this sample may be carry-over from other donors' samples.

CDR3 nucleotide sequence: TGTGCCAGTAGTGGCGCGGGCTTTGGCTACGAGCAGTACTTC. It yields the protein CASSGAGFGYEQYF. This chain uses TRBV19 with TRBJ2-7; D is perhaps TRBD2 (5 bases). V was pared by 5 bases and J by 3 bases, with 14 bases between. Germline V lookup: CDR1 LNHDA, CDR2 SQIVND (reference sequence). The CDR3 is made up of 14 amino acids.

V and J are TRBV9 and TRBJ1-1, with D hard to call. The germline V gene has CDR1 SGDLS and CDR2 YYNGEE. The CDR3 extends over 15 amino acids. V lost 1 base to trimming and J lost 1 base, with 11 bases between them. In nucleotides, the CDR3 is TGTGCCAGCAGCGTATCCGACTGGCAGAACACTGAAGCTTTCTTT. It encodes CASSVSDWQNTEAFF.

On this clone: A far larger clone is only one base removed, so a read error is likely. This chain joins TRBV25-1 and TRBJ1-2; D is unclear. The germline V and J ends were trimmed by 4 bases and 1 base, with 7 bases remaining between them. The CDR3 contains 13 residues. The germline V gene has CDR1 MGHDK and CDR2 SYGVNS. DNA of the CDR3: TGTGCCAGCAGTGTCGACTTTAACTATGGCTACACCTTC. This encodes CASSVDFNYGYTF.

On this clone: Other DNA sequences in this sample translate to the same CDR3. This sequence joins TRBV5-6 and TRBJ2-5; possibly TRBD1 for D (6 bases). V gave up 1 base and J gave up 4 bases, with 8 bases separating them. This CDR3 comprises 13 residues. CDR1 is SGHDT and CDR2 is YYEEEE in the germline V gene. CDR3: CASSLSGAETQYF. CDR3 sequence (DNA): TGTGCCAGCAGCTTGTCAGGGGCAGAGACCCAGTACTTC.

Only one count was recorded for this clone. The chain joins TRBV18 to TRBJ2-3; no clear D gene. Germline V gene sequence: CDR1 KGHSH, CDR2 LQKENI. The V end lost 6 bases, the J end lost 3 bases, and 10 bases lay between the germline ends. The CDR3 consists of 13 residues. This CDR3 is CASSTGPTDTQYF. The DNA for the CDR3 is TGTGCCAGCTCCACCGGACCAACAGATACGCAGTATTTT.

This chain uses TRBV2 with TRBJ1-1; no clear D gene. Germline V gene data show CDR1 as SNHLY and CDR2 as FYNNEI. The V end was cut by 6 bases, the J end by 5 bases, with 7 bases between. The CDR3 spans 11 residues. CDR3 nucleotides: TGTGCCAGCAGCCTCGGTACTGAAGCTTTCTTT. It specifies CASSLGTEAFF. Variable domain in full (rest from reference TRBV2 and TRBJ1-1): EPEVTQTPSHQVTQMGQEVILRCVPISNHLYFYWYRQILGQKVEFLVSFYNNEISEKSEIFDDQFSVERPDGSNFTLKIRSTKLEDSAMYFCASSLGTEAFFGQGTRLTVV.

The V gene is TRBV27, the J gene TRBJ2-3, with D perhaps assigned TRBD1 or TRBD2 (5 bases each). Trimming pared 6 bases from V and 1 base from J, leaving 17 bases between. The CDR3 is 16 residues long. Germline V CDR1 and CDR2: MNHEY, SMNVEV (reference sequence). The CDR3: CASSLVGDWGTDTQYF. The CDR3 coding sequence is TGTGCCAGCAGCCTGGTGGGGGATTGGGGCACAGATACGCAGTATTTT.

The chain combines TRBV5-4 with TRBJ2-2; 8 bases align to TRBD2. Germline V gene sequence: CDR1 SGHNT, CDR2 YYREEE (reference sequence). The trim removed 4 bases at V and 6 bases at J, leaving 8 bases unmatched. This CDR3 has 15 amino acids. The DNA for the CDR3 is TGTGCCAGCAGCCTCAGCGGGAGTGGCCCCGGGGAGCTGTTTTTT. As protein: CASSLSGSGPGELFF.

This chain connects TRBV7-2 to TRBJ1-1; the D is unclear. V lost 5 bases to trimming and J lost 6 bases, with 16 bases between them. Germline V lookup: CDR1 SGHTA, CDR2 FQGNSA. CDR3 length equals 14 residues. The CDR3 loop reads CASSRHPGSAEAFF. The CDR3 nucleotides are TGTGCCAGCAGCAGACACCCTGGGTCGGCTGAAGCTTTCTTT.

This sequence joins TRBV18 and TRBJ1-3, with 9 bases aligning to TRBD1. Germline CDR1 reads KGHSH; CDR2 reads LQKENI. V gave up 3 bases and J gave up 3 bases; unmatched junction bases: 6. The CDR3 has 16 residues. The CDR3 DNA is TGTGCCAGCTCACCTCGAACAGGGGGCAATGGAAACACCATATATTTT. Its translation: CASSPRTGGNGNTIYF.

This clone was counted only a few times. In DNA form, the CDR3 reads TGTGCCAGCAGCTTACAGGGGAGCACTGAAGCTTTCTTT. Its protein product is CASSLQGSTEAFF. The chain joins TRBV7-9 to TRBJ1-1; D possibly corresponds to TRBD1 (6 bases). Germline assignment: CDR1 SEHNR and CDR2 FQNEAQ (reference sequence). The CDR3 loop spans 13 amino acids. Between the trimmed V and J ends, which lost 2 bases and 4 bases, there was a span of 8 bases. The full variable domain, completed using reference TRBV7-9 and TRBJ1-1, is DTGVSQNPRHKITKRGQNVTFRCDPISEHNRLYWYRQTLGQGPEFLTYFQNEAQLEKSRLLSDRFSAERPKGSFSTLEIQRTEQGDSAMYLCASSLQGSTEAFFGQGTRLTVV.

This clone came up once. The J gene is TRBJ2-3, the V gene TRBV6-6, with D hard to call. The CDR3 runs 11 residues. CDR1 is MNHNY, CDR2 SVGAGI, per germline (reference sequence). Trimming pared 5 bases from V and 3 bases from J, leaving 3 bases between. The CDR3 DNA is TGTGCCAGCAGTCAAACAGATACGCAGTATTTT. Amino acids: CASSQTDTQYF.

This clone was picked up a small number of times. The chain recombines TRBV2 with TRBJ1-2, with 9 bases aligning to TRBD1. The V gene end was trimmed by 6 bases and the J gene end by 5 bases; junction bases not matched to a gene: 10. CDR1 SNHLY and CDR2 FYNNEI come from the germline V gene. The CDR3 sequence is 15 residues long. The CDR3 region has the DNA TGTGCCAGCAGGGGACAGGGTATAAGTTCATATGGCTACACCTTC. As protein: CASRGQGISSYGYTF.